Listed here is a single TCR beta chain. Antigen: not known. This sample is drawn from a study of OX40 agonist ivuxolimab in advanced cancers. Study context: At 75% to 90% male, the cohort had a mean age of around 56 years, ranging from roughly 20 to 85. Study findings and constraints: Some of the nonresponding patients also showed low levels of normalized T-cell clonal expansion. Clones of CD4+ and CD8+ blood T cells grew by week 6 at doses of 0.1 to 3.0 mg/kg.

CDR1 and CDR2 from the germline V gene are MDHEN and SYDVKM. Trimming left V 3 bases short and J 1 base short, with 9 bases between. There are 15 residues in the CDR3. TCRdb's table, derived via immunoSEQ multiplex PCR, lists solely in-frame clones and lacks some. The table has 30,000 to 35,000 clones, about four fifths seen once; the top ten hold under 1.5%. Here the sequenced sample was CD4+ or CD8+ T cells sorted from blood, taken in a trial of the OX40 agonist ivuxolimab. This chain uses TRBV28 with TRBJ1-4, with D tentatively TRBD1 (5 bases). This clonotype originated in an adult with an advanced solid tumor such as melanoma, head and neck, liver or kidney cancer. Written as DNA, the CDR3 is TGTGCCAGCAGTTTTAGCGGGGGAACTAATGAAAAACTGTTTTTT. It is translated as CASSFSGGTNEKLFF.